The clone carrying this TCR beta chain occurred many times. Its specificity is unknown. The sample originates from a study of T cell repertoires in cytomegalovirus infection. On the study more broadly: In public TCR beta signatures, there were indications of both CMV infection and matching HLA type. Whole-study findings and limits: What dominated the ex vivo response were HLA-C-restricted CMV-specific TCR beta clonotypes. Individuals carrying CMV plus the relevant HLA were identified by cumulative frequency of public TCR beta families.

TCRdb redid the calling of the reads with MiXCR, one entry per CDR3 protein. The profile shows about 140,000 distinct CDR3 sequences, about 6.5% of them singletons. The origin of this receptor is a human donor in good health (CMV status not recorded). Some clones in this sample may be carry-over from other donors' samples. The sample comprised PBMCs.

The CDR3 spells CASSLVAGIGEQYF. CDR3 bases: TGTGCCAGCAGCTTAGTCGCAGGGATCGGCGAGCAGTACTTC. This rearrangement joins TRBV7-2 to TRBJ2-7; TRBD1 is a possible D gene (5 bases). Germline CDR1 and CDR2: SGHTA and FQGNSA. Trimming pared 1 base from V and 6 bases from J, leaving 13 bases between. The CDR3 is made up of 14 amino acids. Filled out from reference TRBV7-2 and TRBJ2-7, the complete variable domain reads GAGVSQSPSNKVTEKGKDVELRCDPISGHTALYWYRQSLGQGLEFLIYFQGNSAPDKSGLPSDRFSAERTGGSVSTLTIQRTQQEDSAVYLCASSLVAGIGEQYFGPGTRLTVT.